This TCR beta chain was found in a study of vaccination effects on CD4 cells after COVID-19. The length of the CDR3 is 15 residues. The germline CDR1 and CDR2 sequences are SGHNT and YYREEE (reference sequence). Trimming took 4 bases from V and 6 from J; bases not matched to a gene: 12. Points on this clone: Its antigen remains unidentified.

Antigen-specific CD4+ T cells were first expanded with viral peptide pools by the ViraFEST assay and only then sequenced. Cells that had been cultured for 9 to 10 days were the source of isolated CD4+ T cells. All participants had two doses of either the BNT162b2 or mRNA-1273 vaccine. The vaccine recipients had no prior SARS-CoV-2 infection, with negative nucleocapsid antibodies. Study-wide points: Infection- and vaccine-induced clones contracted markedly late after vaccination.

Sequencing was performed with immunoSEQ multiplex PCR; in TCRdb, only in-frame clones are kept and a portion is missing. Among around 23,000 clones listed, more than 70% were seen once. The rearrangement joins TRBV5-4 to TRBJ2-7; 8 nucleotides line up with TRBD2. This clonotype was obtained from a human donor who received a COVID-19 vaccine. The specimen comprised CD4+ T cells from PBMCs cultured with HCoV-229E spike peptides, sampled after COVID-19 vaccination. The CDR3: CASSDGVGGGSEQYF. CDR3 coding DNA: TGTGCCAGCAGCGACGGAGTCGGCGGGGGGAGCGAGCAGTACTTC.